This T cell receptor (beta chain) was retrieved from a study of somatic mutations in cytotoxic T cells in rheumatoid arthritis. Assay used: immunoSEQ multiplex PCR; TCRdb lists only in-frame clones, some missing. The sample yields approximately 17,000 clones, about 80% seen once. The CDR3 contains 16 residues. CDR1 and CDR2 (germline): MNHEY, SMNVEV (reference sequence). V was trimmed by 5 bases and J by 3 bases, leaving 17 bases between them. The source of this sequence is an adult with rheumatoid arthritis. Sequenced input: CD8+ T cells sorted from blood. This rearrangement joins TRBV27 to TRBJ1-5, with a tentative D call TRBD1 (6 bases). The CDR3 nucleotides read TGTGCCAGCAGTCTTGAAGGGGGAGCCCTCAATCAGCCCCAGCATTTT. Protein product: CASSLEGGALNQPQHF.